This entry features one TCR beta chain sequence. This CDR3 is built from 15 residues. Germline loops: CDR1 SGHDN, CDR2 FVKESK. Input per TCR library consisted of roughly 3,500 ng of total RNA. Addition of UMIs with a 6-nucleotide sample barcode was achieved by template switching. TCRdb re-called the 5' RACE reads; one entry per CDR3 protein, DNA not given. This table lists approximately 160,000 distinct CDR3 sequences. This entry comes from a study of monozygotic twins with inflammatory bowel disease. The gene calls are TRBV14 and TRBJ2-5; as DNA is missing, the TRBD2 call by TCRdb cannot be tested. The clonotype originates from a human donor with ulcerative colitis or Crohn's disease, or a healthy co-twin of an affected twin (not recorded which). The sequencing sample was made of blood. The CDR3 loop reads CASSQTRTSSETQYF.